Each of the 30 T cell receptor beta chains below was sequenced from the same sample in a study of radiotherapy plus CTLA-4 blockade in lung cancer. Clones were sequenced by immunoSEQ multiplex PCR, and TCRdb holds only the in-frame ones, with some missing. The repertoire includes some 90,000 clones, roughly 86% of them detected once, and around 2% sits in the top ten. The material sequenced was peripheral blood, taken from a patient treated with radiotherapy plus ipilimumab. These receptors all stem from a human donor with non-small cell lung cancer who had a partial response to radiotherapy plus ipilimumab.

This chain uses TRBV6-5 with TRBJ2-7, with a tentative D call TRBD2 (5 bases). Trimming removed 4 bases at V and 1 base at J, with 8 bases between. Germline-derived CDR1 and CDR2 are MNHEY and SVGAGI. There are 13 residues in the CDR3. In nucleotides, the CDR3 is TGTGCCAGCAGTTCACCGGGGTCCTACGAGCAGTACTTC. This gives the protein CASSSPGSYEQYF.

This sequence joins TRBV19 and TRBJ2-7; D may be TRBD1 (5 bases). CDR3 length equals 14 residues. CDR1 and CDR2 (germline): LNHDA, SQIVND (reference sequence). V was clipped by 3 bases and J by 5 bases, with 14 bases between them. CDR3 bases: TGTGCCAGTAGTATGCAGGGTTCGGTGGACGAGCAGTACTTC. This codes for CASSMQGSVDEQYF.

The chain employs TRBV19 and TRBJ2-7; D is possibly TRBD1 (5 bases). The V end was cut by 5 bases, the J end by 5 bases, with 16 bases between. CDR3 length: 14 amino acids. Germline values: CDR1 LNHDA, CDR2 SQIVND (reference sequence). The CDR3: CASSGSGIGDEQYV. The DNA of the CDR3 is TGTGCCAGTAGTGGGTCAGGGATAGGCGACGAGCAGTACGTC.

V and J are TRBV6-5 and TRBJ2-2, with D possibly TRBD1 on 5 matching bases. The CDR3 is 13 amino acids. Germline CDR1 MNHEY, CDR2 SVGAGI. The V gene lost 7 bases and the J gene lost 5 bases, with 11 bases spanning the gap. The CDR3 DNA follows: TGTGCCAGCACGACAGTAGGGACCGGGGAGCTGTTTTTT. Amino acids: CASTTVGTGELFF.

This rearrangement joins TRBV30 to TRBJ1-5; 9 bases are shared with TRBD1. From germline, CDR1 is GTSNPN and CDR2 SVGIG (reference sequence). The V segment lost 0 bases and the J segment 7 bases; nucleotides outside the gene matches: 10. This CDR3 contains 16 residues. DNA for the CDR3: TGTGCCTGGAGTGTTAGTGGGACAGGGACTGGGCAGCCCCAGCATTTT. As protein: CAWSVSGTGTGQPQHF.

The rearrangement joins TRBV19 to TRBJ1-5, with TRBD1 as a possible D gene (6 bases). The germline gives CDR1 LNHDA, CDR2 SQIVND (reference sequence). Trimming took off 5 bases at V and 7 bases at J, with 18 bases between the two ends. This CDR3 is 15 amino acids long. Written as DNA, the CDR3 is TGTGCCAGTAGTCCGGAGACAGGCTTAAGGCAGCCCCAGCATTTT. It codes for CASSPETGLRQPQHF.

With regard to this clone: This CDR3 is also generated by other DNA sequences in the sample. This chain uses TRBV5-4 with TRBJ2-1; 8 nucleotides match TRBD2. Germline loops: CDR1 SGHNT, CDR2 YYREEE (reference sequence). With V trimmed by 7 bases and J by 10 bases, 22 bases remained unmatched. The CDR3 consists of 17 residues. In DNA, the CDR3 is TGTGCCAGCTACCCCGCCGGGGGTAGCGGGGTAACCCGAGAGCAGTTCTTC. Encoded protein: CASYPAGGSGVTREQFF.

The chain couples TRBV27 to TRBJ2-1; tentatively, D is TRBD1 (5 bases). The CDR3 has 18 amino acids. Deletions cut 5 bases from V and 6 bases from J, with 26 bases between. The germline CDR1 and CDR2 sequences are MNHEY and SMNVEV (reference sequence). CDR3 bases: TGTGCCAGCAGTCCTAGGGCTGGGTGGGATTCTACAGGCAATGAGCAGTTCTTC. This gives the protein CASSPRAGWDSTGNEQFF.

The chain links TRBV13 to TRBJ2-2, with D unresolved. V lost 3 bases, J lost 1 base, and 6 bases lay in between. This CDR3 is 14 amino acids long. CDR1 and CDR2 (germline): PRHDT, FYEKMQ (reference sequence). CDR3 DNA sequence: TGTGCCAGCAGCTTTGGCGGGAACACCGGGGAGCTGTTTTTT. Translation: CASSFGGNTGELFF.

This clone was counted between two and nine times. J is TRBJ1-1 and V is TRBV7-9; D is ambiguous. V lost 7 bases, J lost 7 bases, and 10 bases lay in between. The CDR3 loop spans 11 amino acids. Germline assignment: CDR1 SEHNR and CDR2 FQNEAQ (reference sequence). DNA of the CDR3: TGTGCCAGCACCCAACAGAGTGAAGCTTTCTTT. It translates to CASTQQSEAFF.

J is TRBJ1-1 and V is TRBV29-1; the D gene is possibly TRBD1 (6 bases). The germline gives CDR1 SQVTM, CDR2 ANQGSEA. V shed 4 bases and J shed 2 bases, with 20 bases lying between them. This CDR3 has 16 amino acids. The CDR3 protein is CSVGPPRTDLNTEAFF. The CDR3 coding sequence is TGCAGCGTTGGGCCCCCCCGGACAGACTTAAACACTGAAGCTTTCTTT.

About this clone: The same CDR3 also results from other DNA sequences found in this sample. The genes are TRBV5-1 and TRBJ2-3; TRBD2 matches 13 bases. V was pared by 7 bases and J by 4 bases, with 6 bases of the junction left unmatched. This CDR3 is built from 15 residues. Germline CDR1 reads SGHRS; CDR2 reads YFSETQ. Written as DNA, the CDR3 is TGCGCCAGCTCGCGGACTAGCGGGAGAGCAGATACGCAGTATTTT. It is translated as CASSRTSGRADTQYF. The variable domain in full, completed from reference TRBV5-1 and TRBJ2-3, reads KAGVTQTPRYLIKTRGQQVTLSCSPISGHRSVSWYQQTPGQGLQFLFEYFSETQRNKGNFPGRFSGRQFSNSRSEMNVSTLELGDSALYLCASSRTSGRADTQYFGPGTRLTVL.

Notes on this clone: At one of its ends the junction is not consistent with the germline gene, which may arise from a read error. CDR3 protein: CASSDSGVGELFF. DNA for the CDR3: TGTGCCAGCAGTGACTCCGGGGTAGGGGAGCTGTTTTTT. The gene calls are TRBV6-5 and TRBJ2-2, with D possibly TRBD2 on 5 matching bases. The CDR3 runs to 13 residues. The V gene's germline CDR1 is MNHEY and CDR2 SVGAGI.

This sequence joins TRBV7-2 and TRBJ1-5, with 7 bases matching TRBD1. Looked up from germline, CDR1 is SGHTA and CDR2 is FQGNSA. This CDR3 has 14 residues. J was trimmed by 4 bases and V by 4 bases; bases with no gene match: 4. The CDR3 reads CASSSTGSNQPQHF. CDR3 in DNA: TGTGCCAGCAGCTCGACAGGGAGTAATCAGCCCCAGCATTTT.

J is TRBJ2-3 and V is TRBV18; 7 positions agree with TRBD2. Looked up from germline, CDR1 is KGHSH and CDR2 is LQKENI. Trimming took 4 bases from V and 2 from J; bases not matched to a gene: 3. The length of the CDR3 is 14 residues. The CDR3 nucleotides read TGTGCCAGCTCACGCGGGACTACCACAGATACGCAGTATTTT. It specifies CASSRGTTTDTQYF.

This clone was seen a few times. CDR3 loop: CASSRPGGSSSGNTIYF. In DNA form, the CDR3 reads TGTGCCAGCTCCCGGCCAGGGGGTTCTAGCTCTGGAAACACCATATATTTT. J is TRBJ1-3 and V is TRBV18; TRBD1 matches at 7 bases. The CDR3 extends over 17 amino acids. With V trimmed by 6 bases and J by 0 bases, 11 bases remained unmatched. From germline, CDR1 is KGHSH and CDR2 LQKENI. The whole variable domain, remainder taken from reference TRBV18 and TRBJ1-3, is NAGVMQNPRHLVRRRGQEARLRCSPMKGHSHVYWYRQLPEEGLKFMVYLQKENIIDESGMPKERFSAEFPKEGPSILRIQQVVRGDSAAYFCASSRPGGSSSGNTIYFGEGSWLTVV.

The V and J genes are TRBV7-9 and TRBJ2-5, with D possibly matching TRBD2 (5 bases). The V gene's germline CDR1 is SEHNR and CDR2 FQNEAQ (reference sequence). The CDR3 extends over 15 amino acids. V lost 1 base and J 2 bases, leaving 11 bases between the germline ends. The CDR3 coding sequence is TGTGCCAGCAGCTTAGATCTGGGAGCTCAAGAGACCCAGTACTTC. Residues: CASSLDLGAQETQYF.

The J gene is TRBJ2-1, the V gene TRBV9, with 11 bases lining up with TRBD2. There are 18 residues in the CDR3. The V gene end was trimmed by 4 bases and the J gene end by 7 bases; junction bases not matched to a gene: 16. Germline V gives CDR1 SGDLS, CDR2 YYNGEE. CDR3 residues: CASSPGLAGEWGVNEQFF. CDR3 bases: TGTGCCAGCAGCCCCGGACTAGCGGGTGAATGGGGGGTTAATGAGCAGTTCTTC.

In this sample, this clone turned up once. The chain carries TRBV19 and TRBJ2-2; 8 nucleotides align to TRBD2. The CDR3 is 14 amino acids. The germline CDR1 and CDR2 sequences are LNHDA and SQIVND (reference sequence). J was trimmed by 6 bases and V by 4 bases; bases with no gene match: 4. DNA of the CDR3: TGTGCCAGTAGTACAAAAGCGGGAGCCGGGGAGCTGTTTTTT. Amino acids: CASSTKAGAGELFF.

This chain joins TRBV9 and TRBJ2-1, with TRBD2 identical over 7 bases. This CDR3 contains 18 residues. Germline CDR1 is SGDLS and CDR2 is YYNGEE. With 4 bases clipped from V and 6 bases from J, the junction kept 19 bases outside the gene matches. The CDR3 is CASSPRLGGRAFGNEQFF. CDR3 coding DNA: TGTGCCAGCAGCCCCCGACTTGGTGGGAGGGCCTTTGGCAATGAGCAGTTCTTC.

The gene calls are TRBV7-9 and TRBJ2-2, with 7 bases that match TRBD1. The V gene end was trimmed by 3 bases and the J gene end by 7 bases; junction bases not matched to a gene: 5. The CDR3 loop spans 14 amino acids. Per the germline V gene, CDR1 is SEHNR and CDR2 is FQNEAQ (reference sequence). The CDR3 spells CASSFNRDSGELFF. DNA of the CDR3: TGTGCCAGCAGCTTTAACCGGGACAGCGGGGAGCTGTTTTTT.

This chain links TRBV25-1 with TRBJ2-3; weak D call: TRBD1 (6 bases). V was cut by 4 bases and J by 4 bases, with 18 bases left in between. CDR3 length: 16 amino acids. Germline assignment: CDR1 MGHDK and CDR2 SYGVNS. CDR3 sequence (DNA): TGTGCCAGCAGTGGCCGGGTGTGGGGGCGCCCAGATACGCAGTATTTT. Its protein product is CASSGRVWGRPDTQYF.

The chain is built from TRBV6-1 and TRBJ2-5, with D possibly matching TRBD2 (6 bases). The V gene lost 1 base and the J gene lost 7 bases, with 13 bases spanning the gap. The CDR3 contains 14 residues. The germline CDR1 and CDR2 sequences are MNHNS and SASEGT. The CDR3 nucleotides are TGTGCCAGCAGTGAAGGGGGGGATGTAAGGACCCAGTACTTC. As protein: CASSEGGDVRTQYF.

This chain links TRBV27 with TRBJ2-3, with TRBD2 matching over 14 bases. This CDR3 is 16 amino acids long. Trimming took 6 bases from V and 0 from J; bases not matched to a gene: 2. CDR1 is MNHEY, CDR2 SMNVEV, per germline (reference sequence). The CDR3 here is CASRRLAGGSTDTQYF. CDR3 DNA: TGTGCCAGCAGACGACTAGCGGGAGGGAGCACAGATACGCAGTATTTT.

This clone was recorded once. The chain employs TRBV7-8 and TRBJ1-5; D is possibly TRBD1 (6 bases). V was shortened by 4 bases and J by 7 bases, with 17 bases between the two germline ends. Germline V CDR1 and CDR2: SGHVS, FQNEAQ. The CDR3 spans 15 residues. The CDR3 region has the DNA TGTGCCAGCAGCTGGTCCCGGGACATTTACCAGCCCCAGCATTTT. Its protein product is CASSWSRDIYQPQHF.

The V gene is TRBV6-1, the J gene TRBJ1-2; possibly TRBD1 for D (5 bases). The V and J ends lost 6 bases and 6 bases respectively, with 14 bases between them. Germline V gene data show CDR1 as MNHNS and CDR2 as SASEGT. The CDR3 runs to 13 residues. The CDR3 coding sequence is TGTGCCAGCAGACTGAGTACAGGAAATGGCTACACCTTC. This codes for CASRLSTGNGYTF.

The rearrangement joins TRBV6-5 to TRBJ1-4; D possibly corresponds to TRBD1 (6 bases). This CDR3 comprises 13 residues. V lost 8 bases to trimming and J lost 5 bases, with 12 bases between them. CDR1 is MNHEY and CDR2 is SVGAGI in the germline V gene. The CDR3 reads CASSGVNNEKLFF. In DNA form, the CDR3 reads TGTGCCAGCTCAGGGGTAAACAATGAAAAACTGTTTTTT.

This clone showed up just once. The chain links TRBV6-5 to TRBJ2-5; 8 bases map to TRBD1. This CDR3 region has 15 residues. The junction had 7 bases not matched to a gene; V was cut back by 4 bases and J by 3 bases. In germline, CDR1 is MNHEY, CDR2 SVGAGI. The CDR3 DNA follows: TGTGCCAGCAGTTCCGGGACAGGAGATAAAGAGACCCAGTACTTC. Encoded protein: CASSSGTGDKETQYF.

The chain combines TRBV11-1 with TRBJ2-1; TRBD1 matches at 12 bases. V was clipped by 0 bases and J by 6 bases; unmatched bases: 9. Per germline, CDR1 SGHAT and CDR2 FQDESV (reference sequence). The CDR3 is 18 amino acids. Written as DNA, the CDR3 is TGTGCCAGCAGCTTAGCCCCATCCCGGGACAGGGGGCGCAATGAGCAGTTCTTC. The encoded protein is CASSLAPSRDRGRNEQFF.

The CDR3 region is CASSRGVLDTEAFF. CDR3 in DNA: TGCGCCAGCAGTCGGGGGGTATTAGACACTGAAGCTTTCTTT. This chain connects TRBV5-1 to TRBJ1-1; the D gene is possibly TRBD1 (5 bases). Germline CDR1 is SGHRS and CDR2 is YFSETQ. V shed 5 bases and J shed 3 bases, with 14 bases lying between them. This CDR3 is 14 amino acids long.